The rows below give T cell receptor beta chains drawn from one sample of a study of regulatory T cells in long-lasting Graves disease. TCRdb re-derived calls from the multiplex PCR reads in MiXCR, one entry per CDR3 protein. This sample has some 420,000 distinct CDR3 sequences; less than 25% occur once, and the top ten carry about an eighth. Here the sequenced sample was peripheral blood mononuclear cells (PBMCs), taken when the disease was refractory, from a patient treated with antithyroid drugs. The receptors come from a female donor with Graves disease. CDR3s include the opening cysteine and the closing phenylalanine or tryptophan. The D gene is left open where the match is weak. Not all rows give a size; the values are once, few, many and, for expanded clones, a class.

abundance,d_gene,j_gene,v_gene,CDR3aa,CDR3nt
.,.,TRBJ1-6,TRBV7-9,CASSLVQSNSPLHF,TGTGCCAGCAGCTTAGTCCAGAGCAATTCACCCCTCCACTTT
few,.,TRBJ1-5,TRBV7-2,CASSPWGEGNQPQHF,TGTGCCAGCAGTCCATGGGGGGAGGGCAATCAGCCCCAGCATTTT
many,.,TRBJ1-4,TRBV28,CASSLEGTNEKLFF,TGTGCCAGCAGTTTAGAGGGAACTAATGAAAAACTGTTTTTT
few,.,TRBJ2-5,TRBV5-1,CASSSARAGTETQYF,TGCGCCAGCAGCTCCGCCAGGGCCGGTACGGAGACCCAGTACTTC
many,.,TRBJ2-2,TRBV2,CASSEFPTGELFF,TGTGCCAGCAGTGAGTTCCCCACCGGGGAGCTGTTTTTT
many,TRBD1,TRBJ1-5,TRBV29-1,CSVRDRVDNQPQHF,TGCAGCGTTCGCGACAGGGTTGACAATCAGCCCCAGCATTTT
few,.,TRBJ1-4,TRBV30,CAWSVRGWSEKLFF,TGTGCCTGGAGTGTACGGGGCTGGAGTGAAAAACTGTTTTTT
.,TRBD2,TRBJ2-7,TRBV5-1,CASSQPSGYSYEQYF,TGCGCCAGCAGCCAACCTAGCGGGTACTCCTACGAGCAGTACTTC
many,.,TRBJ2-5,TRBV10-3,CAISDGAGQPETQYF,TGTGCCATCAGTGACGGGGCAGGCCAACCAGAGACCCAGTACTTC
once,TRBD1,TRBJ2-5,TRBV12-3/TRBV12-4,CASSRTGRQETQYF,TGTGCCAGCAGCCGGACAGGGCGCCAAGAGACCCAGTACTTC
.,.,TRBJ2-2,TRBV10-3,CAILTEGTTGELFF,TGTGCCATCCTGACTGAGGGAACCACCGGGGAGCTGTTTTTT
.,.,TRBJ2-2,TRBV6-1,CASSRLTRNTGELFF,TGTGCCAGCAGCCGCCTAACTCGAAACACCGGGGAGCTGTTTTTT
.,TRBD2,TRBJ2-7,TRBV20-1,CSASQRGLSGEQYF,TGCAGTGCTAGCCAGCGGGGGCTCTCAGGCGAGCAGTACTTC
many,.,TRBJ1-2,TRBV28,CASSSSASDFSGYTF,TGTGCCAGCAGTTCCTCCGCGTCGGACTTTTCTGGCTACACCTTC
.,.,TRBJ1-5,TRBV19,CASSSQGSDQPQHF,TGTGCCAGTAGTTCACAGGGTTCGGATCAGCCCCAGCATTTT
many,TRBD1,TRBJ1-2,TRBV6-2/TRBV6-3,CASSPGQGSNYGYTF,TGTGCCAGCAGCCCGGGACAGGGGAGTAACTATGGCTACACCTTC
many,.,TRBJ2-7,TRBV6-1,CASSNPGRTTYEQYF,TGTGCCAGCAGTAATCCGGGACGGACTACCTACGAGCAGTACTTC
.,.,TRBJ1-3,TRBV6-4,CASSRDRSSGNTICF,TGTGCCAGCAGCAGGGACCGTTCCTCTGGAAACACCATATGTTTT
.,.,TRBJ1-1,TRBV7-2,CASSLGLAAFF,TGTGCCAGCAGTTTGGGGCTAGCAGCTTTCTTT
few,TRBD1,TRBJ2-7,TRBV7-2,CASSLEGLDRGTYEQYF,TGTGCCAGCAGCTTAGAGGGTTTAGACAGGGGGACCTACGAGCAGTACTTC
many,TRBD1,TRBJ2-7,TRBV6-1,CASSPYATGGAGHEQYF,TGTGCCAGCAGCCCTTATGCTACAGGGGGCGCAGGCCACGAGCAGTACTTC
few,.,TRBJ2-7,TRBV5-1,CASSSGGHEQYF,TGCGCCAGCAGCTCCGGGGGACACGAGCAGTACTTC
.,.,TRBJ1-2,TRBV19,CAGSTGLYGYTF,TGTGCCGGCTCAACTGGCCTATATGGCTACACCTTC
many,.,TRBJ1-1,TRBV7-2,CASRGVEAFF,TGTGCCAGCAGAGGAGTTGAAGCTTTCTTT
.,.,TRBJ1-1,TRBV6-1,CASSPPRALGNTEAFF,TGTGCCAGCAGCCCCCCCAGGGCCCTCGGGAACACTGAAGCTTTCTTT
.,.,TRBJ2-7,TRBV6-2/TRBV6-3,CASSASGFYSYEQYF,TGTGCCAGCAGTGCATCCGGGTTCTACTCCTACGAGCAGTACTTC
few,.,TRBJ2-3,TRBV5-1,CASSSRRQTSTDTQYF,TGCGCCAGCAGCTCACGAAGACAAACTAGCACAGATACGCAGTATTTT
many,.,TRBJ2-7,TRBV12-3/TRBV12-4,CASSLSPRYEQYF,TGTGCCAGCAGTTTAAGTCCCCGCTACGAGCAGTACTTC
many,.,TRBJ1-4,TRBV15,CATSRAQSNEKLFF,TGTGCCACCAGCAGAGCACAGTCTAATGAAAAACTGTTTTTT
.,.,TRBJ2-7,TRBV4-2,CASSQDSWAAETPEMYF,TGTGCCAGCAGCCAAGATTCCTGGGCAGCGGAGACCCCTGAGATGTACTTC
many,TRBD2,TRBJ2-5,TRBV20-1,CSARAPSAGVETQYF,TGCAGTGCTAGAGCCCCCTCAGCGGGAGTAGAGACCCAGTACTTC